The clone carrying this T cell receptor (beta chain) occurred many times. The CDR3 goes on 3 residues after the read ends, and that part is filled in from the germline J gene. The data stem from a study of T cell clonality in common variable immunodeficiency. Sequencing input was equivalent genomic DNA from CVID and controls. Measured with immunoSEQ multiplex PCR; TCRdb has only the in-frame clones, and not every one. Singletons are absent from the sample, which has under 40,000 clones. J was trimmed by 6 bases and V by 0 bases; bases with no gene match: 4. This CDR3 spans 13 amino acids. Germline CDR1 reads GTSNPN; CDR2 reads SVGIG (reference sequence).

Material: peripheral blood mononuclear cells. V is TRBV30 and J is TRBJ2-5; 7 nucleotides agree with TRBD2. The sequence was collected from a person between 18 and 75 years old in good health. The covered CDR3 bases are TGTGCCTGGAGTGTTAGCGGGCGGAAGACC. It is translated as CAWSVSGRKT. The complete CDR3 reads CAWSVSGRKTQYF.